Presented here are 30 T cell receptor beta chains from one specimen sequenced in a study of blood T cell repertoires in COVID-19. The repertoire was sequenced with immunoSEQ multiplex PCR; TCRdb's copy has only in-frame clones and lacks some. The sample holds 340,000 or so clones, approximately 86% seen once. Sequencing input: PBMCs or T cells enriched from blood (not recorded which). The source is a woman aged 40 to 50 with acute COVID-19.

V and J are TRBV5-6 and TRBJ1-3, with TRBD1 as a possible D gene (6 bases). Trimming took off 0 bases at V and 0 bases at J, with 10 bases between the two ends. The CDR3 sequence is 16 residues long. Germline values: CDR1 SGHDT, CDR2 YYEEEE. The CDR3 reads CASSLGTVYSGNTIYF. DNA for the CDR3: TGTGCCAGCAGCTTGGGGACAGTATACTCTGGAAACACCATATATTTT.

This chain joins TRBV27 and TRBJ2-2; D unresolved. V was trimmed by 4 bases and J by 0 bases, leaving 12 bases between them. Germline CDR1 and CDR2: MNHEY and SMNVEV (reference sequence). CDR3 length: 16 amino acids. Written as DNA, the CDR3 is TGTGCCAGCAGTTCCGACACAGAATCGAACACCGGGGAGCTGTTTTTT. Its translation: CASSSDTESNTGELFF.

The chain has TRBV4-2 and TRBJ2-7, with D hard to call. V was trimmed by 0 bases and J by 1 base, leaving 7 bases between them. In germline, CDR1 is LGHNA, CDR2 YNFKEQ. This CDR3 is built from 14 residues. CDR3 residues: CASSQDRVSYEQYF. CDR3 DNA: TGTGCCAGCAGCCAAGATCGGGTGTCCTACGAGCAGTACTTC.

The rearrangement uses TRBV14 and TRBJ1-2, with D maybe TRBD1 (6 bases). CDR1 and CDR2 from the germline V gene are SGHDN and FVKESK. V gave up 1 base and J gave up 8 bases, with 11 bases separating them. The length of the CDR3 is 13 residues. CDR3 sequence reads: CASSQGAGVGYTF. CDR3 DNA: TGTGCCAGCAGCCAAGGGGCAGGGGTCGGCTACACCTTC.

V gene TRBV5-4 combines with J gene TRBJ2-5; 11 bases fit TRBD2. The V and J ends lost 4 bases and 5 bases, in that order; junction bases with no gene match: 7. CDR1 is SGHNT, CDR2 YYREEE, per germline (reference sequence). CDR3 length equals 15 residues. The DNA of the CDR3 is TGTGCCAGCAGCCCGCAGACTAGCGGGGATGAGACCCAGTACTTC. Its translation is CASSPQTSGDETQYF.

Only one count was recorded for this clone. The chain is built from TRBV28 and TRBJ2-3; 14 bases line up with TRBD2. This CDR3 has 17 amino acids. Germline CDR1 reads MDHEN; CDR2 reads SYDVKM. Germline trimming cut 8 bases from V and 6 bases from J; bases unmatched to any gene: 13. The CDR3 bases are TGTGCCAGCCTTGCCCGACTAGCGGGAGGGCCGGAGGATACGCAGTATTTT. The encoded protein is CASLARLAGGPEDTQYF.

This chain uses TRBV5-1 with TRBJ2-7; 7 positions agree with TRBD2. V was pared by 0 bases and J by 4 bases, with 10 bases of the junction left unmatched. The CDR3 runs 16 residues. Germline V lookup: CDR1 SGHRS, CDR2 YFSETQ. The CDR3 DNA follows: TGCGCCAGCAGCTTGGATGCAGGACTAGGGGTATACGAGCAGTACTTC. Translated, it gives CASSLDAGLGVYEQYF.

J is TRBJ2-1 and V is TRBV19; D is possibly TRBD1 (6 bases). Germline lookup yields CDR1 LNHDA and CDR2 SQIVND (reference sequence). This CDR3 is built from 16 residues. The ends were cut back, 2 bases at V and 2 bases at J, with 13 bases in the middle. Written as DNA, the CDR3 is TGTGCCAGTAGTATACTCACAGGGAACCCCTACAATGAGCAGTTCTTC. Protein sequence: CASSILTGNPYNEQFF.

The chain recombines TRBV2 with TRBJ2-1; a weak D match, TRBD2 (6 bases). CDR3 length: 14 residues. The V gene lost 6 bases and the J gene lost 5 bases, with 14 bases spanning the gap. The germline V gene has CDR1 SNHLY and CDR2 FYNNEI. Written as DNA, the CDR3 is TGTGCCAGCAGCTCTAGATGGACTAACAATGAGCAGTTCTTC. It is translated as CASSSRWTNNEQFF.

This clone was observed a handful of times. This rearrangement joins TRBV9 to TRBJ1-5; 8 positions agree with TRBD1. Unmatched junction bases numbered 12, after V lost 3 bases and J lost 7 bases. The CDR3 extends over 16 amino acids. The V gene's germline CDR1 is SGDLS and CDR2 YYNGEE. The CDR3 sequence: CASSEGSGGARQPQHF. CDR3 nucleotides: TGTGCCAGCAGCGAGGGGTCAGGGGGCGCGAGACAGCCCCAGCATTTT.

The V and J genes are TRBV11-2 and TRBJ1-1, with TRBD1 as a possible D gene (5 bases). Germline V lookup: CDR1 SGHAT, CDR2 FQNNGV. The CDR3 spans 14 residues. Deletions cut 0 bases from V and 7 bases from J, with 12 bases between. The CDR3 DNA reads TGTGCCAGCAGCTTAGATGGGGGGTACCGTGAAGCTTTCTTT. Amino acid sequence: CASSLDGGYREAFF.

The CDR3 loop reads CASTADRASQPQHF. In nucleotides, the CDR3 is TGTGCCAGCACCGCGGACAGGGCTTCGCAGCCCCAGCATTTT. The chain couples TRBV7-8 to TRBJ1-5, with 8 positions matching TRBD1. Looked up from germline, CDR1 is SGHVS and CDR2 is FQNEAQ. J lost 7 bases, V lost 7 bases, and 9 bases had no gene match. The CDR3 loop spans 14 amino acids. Drawing the rest from reference TRBV7-8 and TRBJ1-5, the complete variable domain is GAGVSQSPRYKVAKRGQDVALRCDPISGHVSLFWYQQALGQGPEFLTYFQNEAQLDKSGLPSDRFFAERPEGSVSTLKIQRTQQEDSAVYLCASTADRASQPQHFGDGTRLSIL.

The gene calls are TRBV6-5 and TRBJ2-5; D gene unclear. Germline-derived CDR1 and CDR2 are MNHEY and SVGAGI. The CDR3 consists of 14 residues. Trimming stripped 0 bases from V and 2 bases from J, with 7 bases between. The chain's CDR3 is CASSYSVLQETQYF. The CDR3 DNA sequence: TGTGCCAGCAGTTACTCCGTCTTACAAGAGACCCAGTACTTC.

The chain recombines TRBV5-1 with TRBJ2-7; 9 nucleotides agree with TRBD1. CDR1 is SGHRS and CDR2 is YFSETQ in the germline V gene. The J segment lost 6 bases and the V segment lost 5 bases, leaving 12 bases of the junction unmatched. CDR3 length: 15 residues. Here the CDR3 reads CASRLGQGGLGEQYF. For the CDR3, the DNA is TGCGCCAGCAGACTGGGACAGGGAGGGTTAGGCGAGCAGTACTTC.

This chain links TRBV6-4 with TRBJ1-4, with D possibly being TRBD1 (5 bases). Trimming removed 6 bases from V and 4 bases from J, with 27 bases in between. The CDR3 is 19 residues long. Germline lookup yields CDR1 MRHNA and CDR2 SNTAGT. CDR3 nucleotides: TGTGCCAGCAGGGAACCCGGGCCCTCGGGGGGTGGTAATAATGAAAAACTGTTTTTT. Translating it yields CASREPGPSGGGNNEKLFF.

The chain has TRBV27 and TRBJ1-5; tentative D call: TRBD1 (5 bases). V lost 6 bases to trimming and J lost 4 bases, with 19 bases between them. Germline CDR1 and CDR2: MNHEY and SMNVEV (reference sequence). The length of the CDR3 is 16 residues. The CDR3 DNA reads TGTGCCAGCAGCCTGACCGGGGGGAGACAGAATCAGCCCCAGCATTTT. Protein sequence: CASSLTGGRQNQPQHF.

The chain combines TRBV6-1 with TRBJ2-7, with 13 bases fitting TRBD2. Germline V gene data show CDR1 as MNHNS and CDR2 as SASEGT. The CDR3 contains 21 residues. J gave up 2 bases and V 0 bases, and 16 bases lay outside the gene matches. The CDR3 reads CASSEAPGLAGDSLRTYEQYF. The CDR3 nucleotides read TGTGCCAGCAGTGAAGCACCTGGACTAGCGGGAGATAGTCTGAGGACCTACGAGCAGTACTTC.

Only one count was recorded for this clone. The V call is TRBV27, the J call TRBJ2-7, with 13 bases aligning to TRBD2. CDR1 MNHEY and CDR2 SMNVEV come from the germline V gene (reference sequence). The CDR3 totals 18 residues. V shed 2 bases and J 4 bases; nucleotides not matched to a gene: 11. The CDR3 nucleotides are TGTGCCAGCAGTTTAGGACTAGCGGGAGATGCAAGGCCTTACGAGCAGTACTTC. Its protein product is CASSLGLAGDARPYEQYF.

The table lists this clone with a count of one. V is TRBV28 and J is TRBJ1-6; D gene ambiguous. This CDR3 has 15 amino acids. CDR1 is MDHEN, CDR2 SYDVKM, per germline. Trimming shortened V by 2 bases and J by 5 bases, and 10 bases separated the two germline ends. CDR3 amino acids: CASSLVLINNSPLHF. CDR3 nucleotides: TGTGCCAGCAGTTTAGTACTGATAAATAATTCACCCCTCCACTTT.

This clone has a single count. This rearrangement joins TRBV11-2 to TRBJ1-1, with D maybe TRBD1 (6 bases). Germline values: CDR1 SGHAT, CDR2 FQNNGV. With 5 bases removed from V and 10 bases from J, the gap between germline ends came to 14 bases. The CDR3 sequence is 12 residues long. The CDR3 sequence: CASSLIQGSAFF. CDR3 sequence (DNA): TGTGCCAGCAGCCTCATACAGGGATCAGCTTTCTTT.

The chain recombines TRBV14 with TRBJ1-1; D uncertain. CDR1 SGHDN and CDR2 FVKESK come from the germline V gene. This CDR3 region has 12 residues. V dropped 4 bases and J dropped 8 bases, with 11 bases sitting between them. The CDR3 sequence: CASSPRLPEAFF. CDR3 DNA sequence: TGTGCCAGCAGCCCCCGTCTTCCCGAAGCTTTCTTT.

This chain connects TRBV21-1 to TRBJ2-1; TRBD2, the D gene given by the table, was not confirmed from the DNA. TRBV21-1 represents a pseudogene. CDR3 size: 19 residues. CDR3: CASALEELAGGPTYNEQFF. The CDR3 nucleotides read TGTGCCAGCGCCCTGGAGGAACTAGCGGGAGGGCCGACCTACAATGAGCAGTTCTTC.

The rearrangement uses TRBV5-4 and TRBJ1-2; 8 positions agree with TRBD1. The germline V gene has CDR1 SGHNT and CDR2 YYREEE (reference sequence). The CDR3 extends over 15 amino acids. Trimming took 0 bases from V and 5 from J; bases not matched to a gene: 6. CDR3 protein: CASSLAGQGGYGYTF. DNA of the CDR3: TGTGCCAGCAGCTTGGCTGGACAGGGAGGGTATGGCTACACCTTC.

The chain couples TRBV15 to TRBJ1-6; 9 nucleotides match TRBD1. V dropped 0 bases and J dropped 7; count of bases not matched to a gene: 13. The CDR3 is made up of 19 amino acids. Germline values: CDR1 LNHNV, CDR2 YYDKDF (reference sequence). CDR3 loop: CATSRDPGQGWLENSPLHF. The DNA for the CDR3 is TGTGCCACCAGCAGAGATCCCGGACAGGGGTGGTTGGAGAATTCACCCCTCCACTTT.

The chain links TRBV6-2 or TRBV6-3 to TRBJ2-1; TRBD2 matches at 11 bases. The trim removed 5 bases at V and 7 bases at J, leaving 7 bases unmatched. CDR1 and CDR2 from the germline V gene are MNHEY and SVGEGT. The CDR3 has 15 amino acids. The CDR3 here is CASSLLAGGRNEQFF. DNA of the CDR3: TGTGCCAGCAGTCTTTTAGCGGGGGGGCGAAATGAGCAGTTCTTC.

This chain uses TRBV29-1 with TRBJ2-3; 9 bases align to TRBD1. After removal of 7 bases from V and 0 bases from J, the junction contained 5 bases not matched to a gene. The germline gives CDR1 SQVTM, CDR2 ANQGSEA. The CDR3 loop spans 14 amino acids. The CDR3 region has the DNA TGCAGCGCTACAGGGGGCTCTAGCACAGATACGCAGTATTTT. This sequence encodes CSATGGSSTDTQYF.

The rearrangement links TRBV6-5 to TRBJ1-3; D may be TRBD1 (5 bases). The V end lost 5 bases, the J end lost 9 bases, and 17 bases lay between the germline ends. Germline-derived CDR1 and CDR2 are MNHEY and SVGAGI. The CDR3 covers 14 residues. The chain's CDR3 is CASSTSQGIGTIYF. Written as DNA, the CDR3 is TGTGCCAGCAGTACAAGCCAGGGTATTGGCACCATATATTTT.

V and J are TRBV7-8 and TRBJ1-1; 8 bases are shared with TRBD1. CDR3 length: 17 residues. V shed 4 bases, J shed 1 base, and the junction held 11 bases outside the gene matches. Germline V gives CDR1 SGHVS, CDR2 FQNEAQ. CDR3 sequence (DNA): TGTGCCAGCAGCTCCTTACCCCGTGACAGGGGGAACACTGAAGCTTTCTTT. As protein: CASSSLPRDRGNTEAFF.

This clone was picked up a small number of times. The genes are TRBV19 and TRBJ2-2; TRBD2 agrees at 10 bases. With 8 bases clipped from V and 6 bases from J, the junction kept 12 bases outside the gene matches. Per germline, CDR1 LNHDA and CDR2 SQIVND (reference sequence). The CDR3 is 16 amino acids. CDR3 sequence (DNA): TGTGCCAGTGCGAGGGGTAGCGGGGGGTATCCCGGGGAGCTGTTTTTT. As protein: CASARGSGGYPGELFF.

V is TRBV13 and J is TRBJ2-3, with 8 bases that match TRBD1. Trimming cost V 5 bases and J 3 bases; bases outside gene matches: 4. The CDR3 is 14 residues long. Germline-derived CDR1 and CDR2 are PRHDT and FYEKMQ (reference sequence). For the CDR3, the DNA is TGTGCCAGCAGCCCCGGACAGGGAACAGATACGCAGTATTTT. As protein: CASSPGQGTDTQYF.